What follows are 26 T cell receptor beta chains derived from one specimen sequenced in a study of human T cells and chemical hapten exposure (dated by TCRdb to the early 2020s). Library creation used RACE. Sequencing was performed on a NextSeq 500. TCRdb redid the processing of the public reads, applying fastp at Q25 and MiXCR, and retained in-frame beta chains. CDR3 protein duplicates are merged, each entry listing the most common genes and DNA. The sample table holds about 64,000 distinct CDR3 sequences, of which approximately 10% were seen once. The ten largest clones capture roughly 2.1% of the sample. This specimen's time point label, interpreted: patch test 3, about 24 weeks after DPC sensitization. The treatment or condition label, read with the paper, signifies: therapeutic diphenylcyclopropenone sensitization with weekly scalp DPC. Here the sequenced sample was whole blood, taken in connection with sensitization to the hapten diphenylcyclopropenone (DPC). Source of these receptors: a woman aged 25-40 years with alopecia areata. Some clones in this sample may be carry-over from other donors' samples.

This clonotype came up many times. This rearrangement joins TRBV7-2 to TRBJ1-2; no clear D. Germline loops: CDR1 SGHTA, CDR2 FQGNSA. CDR3 length: 15 residues. Trimming cost V 1 base and J 2 bases, with 11 bases left between them. The CDR3 DNA follows: TGTGCCAGCAGCTTAGTTCACAGCGCGAACTATGGCTACACCTTC. This encodes CASSLVHSANYGYTF.

To note about this clonotype: Just one base apart from a much larger clone, this may be a read error. V and J are TRBV5-4 and TRBJ2-3; maybe TRBD2 (6 bases). Germline V lookup: CDR1 SGHNT, CDR2 YYREEE (reference sequence). V lost 4 bases and J 0 bases, leaving 9 bases between the germline ends. The CDR3 loop spans 14 amino acids. The CDR3 region is CASSVGTSTDTQYF. CDR3 bases: TGTGCCAGCAGCGTCGGGACTAGCACAGATACGCAGTATTTT.

The sample holds a few counts of this clonotype. This chain links TRBV7-3 with TRBJ1-1; 10 nucleotides line up with TRBD1. The CDR3 is 17 residues long. Trimming removed 5 bases from V and 0 bases from J; junction bases left unmatched: 9. The germline V gene has CDR1 SGHTA and CDR2 FQGTGA. The CDR3 sequence: CASSPHRDRGLNTEAFF. The CDR3 nucleotides read TGTGCCAGCAGCCCTCACCGGGACAGGGGCTTGAACACTGAAGCTTTCTTT.

This clonotype was seen a handful of times. The chain combines TRBV25-1 with TRBJ1-1; 8 bases line up with TRBD1. J gave up 1 base and V 8 bases, and 9 bases lay outside the gene matches. This CDR3 comprises 15 residues. CDR1 is MGHDK and CDR2 is SYGVNS in the germline V gene. CDR3 DNA sequence: TGTGCCAGCTCCCGAGCCGGACAGGGGAACACTGAAGCTTTCTTT. Translating gives CASSRAGQGNTEAFF.

This clonotype was detected ten times or more. This CDR3 is CASGDTGTSGTEQFF. For the CDR3, the DNA is TGTGCCAGCGGAGACACCGGGACTAGCGGGACTGAGCAGTTCTTC. The rearrangement uses TRBV12-3 or TRBV12-4 and TRBJ2-1, with 13 bases fitting TRBD2. This CDR3 spans 15 amino acids. Germline trimming cut 8 bases from V and 9 bases from J; bases unmatched to any gene: 10.

This clonotype was seen only a few times. The V gene is TRBV20-1, the J gene TRBJ2-5; D ambiguous. This CDR3 has 12 residues. CDR1 and CDR2 from the germline V gene are DFQATT and SNEGSKA (reference sequence). V shed 2 bases and J shed 5 bases, with 9 bases lying between them. CDR3 sequence (DNA): TGCAGTGCTAGAAGCCCCGACGAGACCCAGTACTTC. Translation: CSARSPDETQYF.

This clonotype was counted a few times. The CDR3 sequence is CASSSYEQYF. Written as DNA, the CDR3 is TGTGCCAGCAGCTCCTACGAGCAGTACTTC. The chain couples TRBV2 to TRBJ2-7; no definite D call. V was clipped by 6 bases and J by 0 bases, with 0 bases between them. Germline V lookup: CDR1 SNHLY, CDR2 FYNNEI. This CDR3 has 10 residues.

This clonotype was picked up a small number of times. The V gene is TRBV29-1, the J gene TRBJ2-1; TRBD1 matches at 7 bases. The CDR3 consists of 13 residues. The V gene end was trimmed by 5 bases and the J gene end by 9 bases; junction bases not matched to a gene: 10. Per the germline V gene, CDR1 is SQVTM and CDR2 is ANQGSEA. The CDR3 loop reads CSVSSPGQPEQFF. CDR3 DNA sequence: TGCAGCGTTTCAAGTCCGGGACAGCCTGAGCAGTTCTTC.

This clonotype occurred a few times. The rearrangement joins TRBV29-1 to TRBJ1-1; D is undetermined. Trimming shortened V by 2 bases and J by 5 bases, and 12 bases separated the two germline ends. The CDR3 has 13 residues. The germline V gene encodes CDR1 SQVTM and CDR2 ANQGSEA. CDR3 residues: CSVENGMGTEAFF. The CDR3 DNA is TGCAGCGTTGAAAATGGGATGGGTACTGAAGCTTTCTTT. Full variable domain (rest looked up from reference TRBV29-1 and TRBJ1-1): SAVISQKPSRDICQRGTSLTIQCQVDSQVTMMFWYRQQPGQSLTLIATANQGSEATYESGFVIDKFPISRPNLTFSTLTVSNMSPEDSSIYLCSVENGMGTEAFFGQGTRLTVV.

This clonotype was observed at least ten times. V gene TRBV7-9 combines with J gene TRBJ1-4, with D perhaps TRBD1 (6 bases). Germline V lookup: CDR1 SEHNR, CDR2 FQNEAQ (reference sequence). The CDR3 covers 14 residues. V was clipped by 5 bases and J by 5 bases, with 12 bases between them. The CDR3 bases are TGTGCCAGCAGCAAGGACAGTTCAAATGAAAAACTGTTTTTT. Residues: CASSKDSSNEKLFF. The entire variable domain, with the rest obtained from reference TRBV7-9 and TRBJ1-4, is as follows: DTGVSQNPRHKITKRGQNVTFRCDPISEHNRLYWYRQTLGQGPEFLTYFQNEAQLEKSRLLSDRFSAERPKGSFSTLEIQRTEQGDSAMYLCASSKDSSNEKLFFGSGTQLSVL.

This clonotype was counted only a few times. V is TRBV29-1 and J is TRBJ2-5, with D possibly TRBD2 on 6 matching bases. The ends were cut back, 5 bases at V and 5 bases at J, with 18 bases in the middle. Germline V gives CDR1 SQVTM, CDR2 ANQGSEA. The CDR3 runs 14 residues. The CDR3 is CSVPTLGGAETQYF. The CDR3 coding sequence is TGCAGCGTTCCCACCCTGGGCGGGGCGGAGACCCAGTACTTC.

This clonotype came up a few times. V gene TRBV12-5 combines with J gene TRBJ2-1; D is ambiguous. This CDR3 region has 11 residues. V was trimmed by 3 bases and J by 8 bases, leaving 5 bases between them. Germline CDR1 and CDR2: LGHNT and FRNRAP. CDR3 amino acids: CASGFGYEQFF. CDR3 in DNA: TGTGCTAGTGGTTTCGGGTATGAGCAGTTCTTC.

The chain combines TRBV20-1 with TRBJ2-5, with 10 positions matching TRBD2. V dropped 6 bases and J dropped 2; count of bases not matched to a gene: 3. The CDR3 extends over 13 amino acids. Germline CDR1 is DFQATT and CDR2 is SNEGSKA (reference sequence). CDR3 nucleotides: TGCAGTGCCCCGACTAGCGGGCAAGAGACCCAGTACTTC. Its protein is CSAPTSGQETQYF.

At least ten counts were recorded for this clonotype. The chain joins TRBV6-2 or TRBV6-3 to TRBJ2-3; 8 nucleotides line up with TRBD2. The V segment lost 6 bases and the J segment 5 bases; nucleotides outside the gene matches: 7. Germline CDR1 and CDR2: MNHEY and SVGEGT. The CDR3 has 14 amino acids. As DNA, the CDR3 is TGTGCCAGCAGCTCCGGACTAGCCATAGATACGCAGTATTTT. Translation gives CASSSGLAIDTQYF.

A few counts support this clonotype. The chain has TRBV5-1 and TRBJ1-1; 8 bases map to TRBD1. The CDR3 covers 16 residues. V shed 4 bases and J 0 bases; nucleotides not matched to a gene: 8. The germline V gene encodes CDR1 SGHRS and CDR2 YFSETQ. In DNA form, the CDR3 reads TGCGCCAGCAGCGAATGGACAGGGAAGATGAACACTGAAGCTTTCTTT. This codes for CASSEWTGKMNTEAFF.

This clonotype came up many times. V is TRBV12-3 or TRBV12-4 and J is TRBJ2-1; 10 nucleotides align to TRBD2. The trim removed 2 bases at V and 8 bases at J, leaving 6 bases unmatched. This CDR3 is built from 15 residues. In DNA form, the CDR3 reads TGTGCCAGCAGTTTAAGCGGGGGGGCGAGGGATGAGCAGTTCTTC. It codes for CASSLSGGARDEQFF.

This clonotype was seen at least ten times. The V and J genes are TRBV6-2 or TRBV6-3 and TRBJ2-1, with 12 positions matching TRBD2. The CDR3 is made up of 15 amino acids. V lost 5 bases, J lost 9 bases, and 8 bases stayed unmatched. Germline CDR1 MNHEY, CDR2 SVGEGT. The CDR3: CASSATSGSSAEQFF. CDR3 bases: TGTGCCAGCAGTGCGACTAGCGGGAGTTCTGCTGAGCAGTTCTTC.

This CDR3 reads CASRRRGGSGSNQPQHF. The CDR3 bases are TGTGCCAGCAGACGCCGGGGGGGTTCGGGTAGCAATCAGCCCCAGCATTTT. V usage is TRBV28 and J usage is TRBJ1-5; weak D call: TRBD1 (5 bases). Trimming left V 6 bases short and J 0 bases short, with 18 bases between. The germline V gene has CDR1 MDHEN and CDR2 SYDVKM. There are 17 residues in the CDR3.

The V gene is TRBV11-2, the J gene TRBJ1-6; D unclear. The V end was cut by 0 bases, the J end by 7 bases, with 7 bases between. Germline loops: CDR1 SGHAT, CDR2 FQNNGV. The CDR3 is 14 amino acids. The CDR3 loop is CASSLDFSNSPLHF. The CDR3 nucleotides are TGTGCCAGCAGCTTAGATTTTTCAAATTCACCCCTCCACTTT.

The chain joins TRBV20-1 to TRBJ2-3, with a weak D call TRBD1 (6 bases). The CDR3 sequence is 14 residues long. Trimming removed 5 bases from V and 3 bases from J, with 15 bases in between. Germline CDR1 and CDR2: DFQATT and SNEGSKA (reference sequence). The CDR3: CSACTGFRTDTQYF. CDR3 sequence (DNA): TGCAGTGCTTGTACAGGGTTTCGGACAGATACGCAGTATTTT.

This chain links TRBV12-3 or TRBV12-4 with TRBJ1-2; D ambiguous. The germline V and J ends were trimmed by 8 bases and 4 bases, with 8 bases remaining between them. The CDR3 is 11 amino acids. For the CDR3, the DNA is TGTGCCAGCGGGTCTGGCTATGGCTACACCTTC. It is translated as CASGSGYGYTF.

This clonotype was counted ten times or more. The CDR3 protein is CASSVEERTEAFF. The CDR3 DNA reads as TGTGCCAGCAGTGTCGAGGAGAGGACTGAAGCTTTCTTT. The chain employs TRBV2 and TRBJ1-1; D remains unclear. The CDR3 has 13 residues. Trimming removed 4 bases from V and 5 bases from J, with 11 bases in between. Germline CDR1 SNHLY, CDR2 FYNNEI.

V is TRBV5-1 and J is TRBJ1-2; D not certain. CDR3 length equals 17 residues. The germline V gene has CDR1 SGHRS and CDR2 YFSETQ. V shed 4 bases and J shed 8 bases, with 27 bases lying between them. CDR3 sequence: CASSPRSPGPFTIGYTF. CDR3 sequence (DNA): TGCGCCAGCAGCCCGAGAAGTCCCGGCCCCTTCACTATAGGCTACACCTTC.

The table lists this clonotype with many counts. The chain recombines TRBV7-9 with TRBJ1-6; maybe TRBD1 (6 bases). The CDR3 covers 15 residues. The germline V and J ends were trimmed by 5 bases and 4 bases, with 12 bases remaining between them. The V gene's germline CDR1 is SEHNR and CDR2 FQNEAQ (reference sequence). The CDR3 region has the DNA TGTGCCAGCAGCCCCCTGGACAGTTATAATTCACCCCTCCACTTT. Its translation: CASSPLDSYNSPLHF.

The chain is built from TRBV29-1 and TRBJ2-1; tentative D call: TRBD2 (6 bases). Trimming removed 4 bases at V and 9 bases at J, with 10 bases between. Germline-derived CDR1 and CDR2 are SQVTM and ANQGSEA. The CDR3 is made up of 11 amino acids. The CDR3 is CSVVVGGEQFF. The CDR3, as DNA: TGCAGCGTTGTGGTGGGAGGTGAGCAGTTCTTC.

This clonotype was seen a handful of times. V gene TRBV15 combines with J gene TRBJ1-5, with a possible D match to TRBD1 (5 bases). Germline-derived CDR1 and CDR2 are LNHNV and YYDKDF (reference sequence). This CDR3 comprises 13 residues. V dropped 4 bases and J dropped 6 bases, with 10 bases sitting between them. This CDR3 is CATSTRVIQPQHF. As DNA, the CDR3 is TGTGCCACCAGCACCAGGGTGATTCAGCCCCAGCATTTT. Complete variable domain (other parts from reference TRBV15 and TRBJ1-5): DAMVIQNPRYQVTQFGKPVTLSCSQTLNHNVMYWYQQKSSQAPKLLFHYYDKDFNNEADTPDNFQSRRPNTSFCFLDIRSPGLGDTAMYLCATSTRVIQPQHFGDGTRLSIL.